A selection of T cell receptor beta chains follows, all from one sample in a study of T cells after yellow fever vaccination. TCRdb fed the 5' RACE reads into MiXCR, producing one record per CDR3 protein. The sample holds some 420,000 distinct CDR3 sequences, around 19% seen once. Specimen: PBMCs, collected before the yellow fever booster vaccination. The receptors shown here come from a man aged 18 to 35 who received the YFV17D yellow fever vaccine. CDR3s include the opening cysteine and the closing phenylalanine or tryptophan. The D gene is left open where the match is weak. Clone size, where shown, is once, few, many, or a class for clones that have expanded.

j_call: TRBJ2-1; v_call: TRBV10-3; d_call: -; clone_size: few; cdr3_nt: TGTGCCATCAGTGAGAGGGCGGGGGCCCTGCACTTC; cdr3_aa: CAISERAGALHF
j_call: TRBJ1-3; v_call: TRBV7-9; d_call: -; clone_size: -; cdr3_nt: TGTGCCAGCAGCTTAGACCCCCTCGCCATATATTTT; cdr3_aa: CASSLDPLAIYF
j_call: TRBJ2-5; v_call: TRBV29-1; d_call: -; clone_size: many; cdr3_nt: TGCAGCGTTGAAATCGGGTCAGTGGAGACCCAGTACTTC; cdr3_aa: CSVEIGSVETQYF
j_call: TRBJ2-7; v_call: TRBV6-5; d_call: TRBD1; clone_size: few; cdr3_nt: TGTGCCAGCAGTTACTCCGGGGACAGCTACGAGCAGTACTTC; cdr3_aa: CASSYSGDSYEQYF
j_call: TRBJ2-5; v_call: TRBV6-1; d_call: -; clone_size: -; cdr3_nt: TGTGCCAGCAGTGAGCACGTCGGAACAGGAGAAGAGACCCAGTACTTC; cdr3_aa: CASSEHVGTGEETQYF
j_call: TRBJ2-7; v_call: TRBV15; d_call: TRBD1; clone_size: few; cdr3_nt: TGTGCCACCAGCGGGACAGGGAACCTCCCCGAGCAGTACTTC; cdr3_aa: CATSGTGNLPEQYF
j_call: TRBJ1-2; v_call: TRBV7-6; d_call: TRBD1; clone_size: -; cdr3_nt: TGTGCCAGCAGCTTAGAGTTCGGGACAGGGGTTGGCTACACCTTC; cdr3_aa: CASSLEFGTGVGYTF
j_call: TRBJ2-1; v_call: TRBV12-3/TRBV12-4; d_call: TRBD1; clone_size: few; cdr3_nt: TGTGCCAGCAGGGCCGCCGGGACAGGAGGGATCTTC; cdr3_aa: CASRAAGTGGIF
j_call: TRBJ1-2; v_call: TRBV5-5; d_call: -; clone_size: few; cdr3_nt: TGTGCCAGCAGCATGTCGCGGCGCGCTAACTATGGCTACACCTTC; cdr3_aa: CASSMSRRANYGYTF
j_call: TRBJ2-1; v_call: TRBV28; d_call: -; clone_size: few; cdr3_nt: TGTGCCAGCAGTTCGCCAGCCGGTAATGAGCAGTTCTTC; cdr3_aa: CASSSPAGNEQFF
j_call: TRBJ1-2; v_call: TRBV5-1; d_call: -; clone_size: few; cdr3_nt: TGCGCCAGCAGCCCAATCCCCGGGATCGAGTATGGCTACACCTTC; cdr3_aa: CASSPIPGIEYGYTF
j_call: TRBJ2-7; v_call: TRBV12-3/TRBV12-4; d_call: TRBD1; clone_size: -; cdr3_nt: TGTGCCAGCAGTTTAAGCCAGGGGGCCTACGAGCAGTACTTC; cdr3_aa: CASSLSQGAYEQYF
j_call: TRBJ1-5; v_call: TRBV9; d_call: TRBD1; clone_size: few; cdr3_nt: TGTGCCAGCAGCGCCGGGACAGGGGTTGGTCAGCCCCAGCATTTT; cdr3_aa: CASSAGTGVGQPQHF
j_call: TRBJ2-1; v_call: TRBV7-6; d_call: -; clone_size: few; cdr3_nt: TGTGCCAGCAGCCAGGGGAGAAGCTCCTACAATGAGCAGTTCTTC; cdr3_aa: CASSQGRSSYNEQFF
j_call: TRBJ2-1; v_call: TRBV7-2; d_call: TRBD2; clone_size: -; cdr3_nt: TGTGCCAGCAGCTTAGAACTAGCGGGGCACAATGAGCAGTTCTTC; cdr3_aa: CASSLELAGHNEQFF
j_call: TRBJ2-5; v_call: TRBV10-2; d_call: -; clone_size: -; cdr3_nt: TGCGCCAGCAGTGGAGATCCGCGGGAGACCCAGTACTTC; cdr3_aa: CASSGDPRETQYF
j_call: TRBJ2-2; v_call: TRBV4-1; d_call: -; clone_size: few; cdr3_nt: TGCGCCAGCAGCCAAGATAGTGAGGAAGGCGGGGAGCTGTTTTTT; cdr3_aa: CASSQDSEEGGELFF
j_call: TRBJ2-7; v_call: TRBV20-1; d_call: TRBD2; clone_size: -; cdr3_nt: TGCAGTGCTAGAGACTCGGGGGGGTCCTCCTACGAGCAGTACTTC; cdr3_aa: CSARDSGGSSYEQYF
j_call: TRBJ2-2; v_call: TRBV24-1; d_call: -; clone_size: few; cdr3_nt: TGTGCCACCAGGTCTATAACGAACACCGGGGAGCTGTTTTTT; cdr3_aa: CATRSITNTGELFF
j_call: TRBJ1-1; v_call: TRBV6-2/TRBV6-3; d_call: -; clone_size: once; cdr3_nt: TGTGCCGTCCGAGGGTCCGGTTCTGACACTGAAGCTTTCTTT; cdr3_aa: CAVRGSGSDTEAFF
j_call: TRBJ1-2; v_call: TRBV18; d_call: TRBD1; clone_size: few; cdr3_nt: TGTGCCAGCTCCCAAGGGACAGGGACTAGCTATGGCTACACCTTC; cdr3_aa: CASSQGTGTSYGYTF
j_call: TRBJ1-5; v_call: TRBV14; d_call: -; clone_size: few; cdr3_nt: TGTGCCAGCAGCAAAGGGGGGGCTGATCAGCCCCAGCATTTT; cdr3_aa: CASSKGGADQPQHF
j_call: TRBJ1-1; v_call: TRBV12-3/TRBV12-4; d_call: -; clone_size: -; cdr3_nt: TGTGCCAGCAGTCGGGCCGATTTAAACACTGAAGCTTTCTTT; cdr3_aa: CASSRADLNTEAFF
j_call: TRBJ1-5; v_call: TRBV7-8; d_call: -; clone_size: -; cdr3_nt: TGTGCCAGCAGCCTGGACATCGATCAGCCCCAGCATTTT; cdr3_aa: CASSLDIDQPQHF
j_call: TRBJ2-5; v_call: TRBV4-1; d_call: -; clone_size: few; cdr3_nt: TGCGCCAGCAGCCAATTATTCCAGGTAGTGGAGACCCAGTACTTC; cdr3_aa: CASSQLFQVVETQYF
j_call: TRBJ2-2; v_call: TRBV7-2; d_call: TRBD1; clone_size: few; cdr3_nt: TGTGCCAGCAGCTTAACCGGGACAGGGTGGACCGGGGAGCTGTTTTTT; cdr3_aa: CASSLTGTGWTGELFF
j_call: TRBJ2-3; v_call: TRBV28; d_call: -; clone_size: few; cdr3_nt: TGTGCCAGCAGTCCCGTGGGATTTTCAGATACGCAGTATTTT; cdr3_aa: CASSPVGFSDTQYF
j_call: TRBJ1-4; v_call: TRBV5-1; d_call: -; clone_size: -; cdr3_nt: TGCGCCAGCAGACCCGGAGTTAATGAAAAACTGTTTTTT; cdr3_aa: CASRPGVNEKLFF
j_call: TRBJ1-2; v_call: TRBV4-3; d_call: TRBD1; clone_size: few; cdr3_nt: TGCGCCAGCAGCCGGTACCAGGGGGACAGCATTAACTATGGCTACACCTTC; cdr3_aa: CASSRYQGDSINYGYTF
j_call: TRBJ2-6; v_call: TRBV20-1; d_call: TRBD1; clone_size: many; cdr3_nt: TGCAGTGCTGTTCAGGGGGCGCGGACTGGGGCCAACGTCCTGACTTTC; cdr3_aa: CSAVQGARTGANVLTF
j_call: TRBJ2-7; v_call: TRBV7-2; d_call: -; clone_size: -; cdr3_nt: TGTGCCAGCAGCCCGGGGGTTAGACGCTACGAGCAGTACTTC; cdr3_aa: CASSPGVRRYEQYF
j_call: TRBJ1-5; v_call: TRBV6-6; d_call: -; clone_size: many; cdr3_nt: TGTGCCAGCAGTTTCCCGACAGGTCGGCCCCAGCATTTT; cdr3_aa: CASSFPTGRPQHF
j_call: TRBJ2-7; v_call: TRBV29-1; d_call: TRBD1; clone_size: few; cdr3_nt: TGCAGCGTTGTGACAGGGGACTCCTACGAGCAGTACTTC; cdr3_aa: CSVVTGDSYEQYF
j_call: TRBJ1-1; v_call: TRBV5-1; d_call: -; clone_size: few; cdr3_nt: TGCGCCAGCAGCTTGTGGGGCGGAATAGTGAACACTGAAGCTTTCTTT; cdr3_aa: CASSLWGGIVNTEAFF
j_call: TRBJ2-1; v_call: TRBV10-2; d_call: TRBD2; clone_size: -; cdr3_nt: TGCGCCAGCAGTGAAACGGGGGGGGGAAATGAGCAGTTCTTC; cdr3_aa: CASSETGGGNEQFF
j_call: TRBJ1-1; v_call: TRBV14; d_call: -; clone_size: few; cdr3_nt: TGTGCCAGCAGCCACGGCATTAGTGCTTTCTTT; cdr3_aa: CASSHGISAFF
j_call: TRBJ2-1; v_call: TRBV9; d_call: TRBD2; clone_size: -; cdr3_nt: TGTGCCAGCAGCGTAGGGACTAGCGGGGGGGCCCACAATGAGCAGTTCTTC; cdr3_aa: CASSVGTSGGAHNEQFF
j_call: TRBJ2-3; v_call: TRBV3-1; d_call: -; clone_size: few; cdr3_nt: TGTGCCAGCAGCCAAGATGTAGCGGCAGATACGCAGTATTTT; cdr3_aa: CASSQDVAADTQYF
j_call: TRBJ1-4; v_call: TRBV27; d_call: TRBD1; clone_size: many; cdr3_nt: TGTGCCAGCAGTTTATGGACAGGGGGCGAGGAAAAACTGTTTTTT; cdr3_aa: CASSLWTGGEEKLFF
j_call: TRBJ2-3; v_call: TRBV6-6; d_call: -; clone_size: many; cdr3_nt: TGTGCCAGCAGTTTCCCGGACTGGGATACGCAGTATTTT; cdr3_aa: CASSFPDWDTQYF
j_call: TRBJ1-4; v_call: TRBV25-1; d_call: -; clone_size: -; cdr3_nt: TGTGCCAGCAGTGAATATATGGGGGGGCAGCCAAATGAAAAACTGTTTTTT; cdr3_aa: CASSEYMGGQPNEKLFF
j_call: TRBJ2-5; v_call: TRBV11-2; d_call: TRBD1; clone_size: -; cdr3_nt: TGTGCCAGCAGCTCGGGACAGTCTCTGGAGACCCAGTACTTC; cdr3_aa: CASSSGQSLETQYF
j_call: TRBJ1-2; v_call: TRBV7-2; d_call: TRBD1; clone_size: -; cdr3_nt: TGTGCCAGCAGCTTGGGGGGGACAGACGAAACCCTCTATGGCTACACCTTC; cdr3_aa: CASSLGGTDETLYGYTF
j_call: TRBJ1-5; v_call: TRBV6-2/TRBV6-3; d_call: -; clone_size: few; cdr3_nt: TGTGCCAGCAGTTACGTAGGGGGTCAGCCCCAGCATTTT; cdr3_aa: CASSYVGGQPQHF